Listed here are 22 T cell receptor beta chains from one sample, sequenced in a study of a mutant IDH1 vaccine in newly diagnosed glioma. This table comes from immunoSEQ multiplex PCR, and its TCRdb copy is limited to in-frame clones, with some not included. The top ten hold over 2.5% of the sample, which has approximately 70,000 clones, 65% to 90% seen once. Time point in this sample: baseline, week 1 (first vaccination visit). The treatment is: pre-vaccination baseline after standard-of-care therapy. This specimen consisted of PBMCs, obtained from a glioma patient treated with radiotherapy, temozolomide or both. These receptors originate from a man under 40 with glioma.

The chain is built from TRBV19 and TRBJ2-2, with 9 bases matching TRBD1. CDR1 is LNHDA and CDR2 is SQIVND in the germline V gene (reference sequence). The CDR3 spans 16 residues. The J segment lost 1 base and the V segment lost 1 base, leaving 1 base of the junction unmatched. The CDR3 bases are TGTGCCAGTAGTATAGGGGACAGGGAGAACACCGGGGAGCTGTTTTTT. This encodes CASSIGDRENTGELFF.

This clone was recorded only once. The chain employs TRBV21-1 and TRBJ2-6; the table calls TRBD1, which could not be checked here. TRBV21-1 is noted as a pseudogene. There are 16 residues in the CDR3. The CDR3 region has the DNA TGTGCCAGCAGCTCGTACAGGGGGCGCCCGGCCAACGTCCTGACTTTC. This encodes CASSSYRGRPANVLTF.

This clone is a singleton in its sample. The chain carries TRBV19 and TRBJ1-6; D remains unclear. The CDR3 runs to 11 residues. The V gene's germline CDR1 is LNHDA and CDR2 SQIVND (reference sequence). V lost 5 bases, J lost 16 bases, and 12 bases lay in between. The CDR3 DNA reads TGTGCCAGTAGTGACCGTTGGGAACTCCACTTT. Translated, it gives CASSDRWELHF. Full variable domain (outside the CDR3, taken from reference TRBV19 and TRBJ1-6): DGGITQSPKYLFRKEGQNVTLSCEQNLNHDAMYWYRQDPGQGLRLIYYSQIVNDFQKGDIAEGYSVSREKKESFPLTVTSAQKNPTAFYLCASSDRWELHFGNGTRLTVT.

The chain is built from TRBV5-1 and TRBJ2-3; no clear D gene. CDR1 and CDR2 (germline): SGHRS, YFSETQ. The V end lost 0 bases, the J end lost 1 base, and 3 bases lay between the germline ends. CDR3 size: 13 residues. CDR3 loop: CASSLEGTDTQYF. CDR3 nucleotides: TGCGCCAGCAGCTTGGAAGGCACAGATACGCAGTATTTT.

This chain connects TRBV6-5 to TRBJ2-7, with a tentative D call TRBD2 (7 bases). This CDR3 has 13 amino acids. CDR1 is MNHEY, CDR2 SVGAGI, per germline. The V end was cut by 6 bases, the J end by 6 bases, with 15 bases between. The CDR3 coding sequence is TGTGCCAGCAGCCCCGGACGGGGGGCCGAGCAGTACTTC. Protein sequence: CASSPGRGAEQYF.

J is TRBJ1-6 and V is TRBV10-3; D uncertain. The V gene's germline CDR1 is ENHRY and CDR2 SYGVKD. V lost 0 bases, J lost 9 bases, and 12 bases lay in between. The CDR3 is 15 residues long. The CDR3 DNA is TGTGCCATCAGTGAGTCGGAATGGGTGGGTTCACCCCTCCACTTT. The encoded protein is CAISESEWVGSPLHF.

V and J are TRBV18 and TRBJ1-2, with TRBD1 identical over 8 bases. The trim removed 3 bases at V and 4 bases at J, leaving 13 bases unmatched. The CDR3 contains 17 residues. Germline V gives CDR1 KGHSH, CDR2 LQKENI. CDR3 residues: CASSPDLYRGSRYGYTF. In DNA form, the CDR3 reads TGTGCCAGCTCACCTGACCTTTACAGGGGGAGTCGCTATGGCTACACCTTC.

The chain uses TRBV6-6 and TRBJ2-5; TRBD2 agrees at 7 bases. The J segment lost 2 bases and the V segment lost 9 bases, leaving 3 bases of the junction unmatched. The length of the CDR3 is 12 residues. CDR1 and CDR2 from the germline V gene are MNHNY and SVGAGI (reference sequence). CDR3 loop: CASVGGQETQYF. DNA of the CDR3: TGTGCCAGTGTCGGGGGGCAAGAGACCCAGTACTTC.

The chain has TRBV10-3 and TRBJ1-2, with D unresolved. The CDR3 loop spans 13 amino acids. Looked up from germline, CDR1 is ENHRY and CDR2 is SYGVKD. The V and J ends lost 2 bases and 5 bases respectively, with 9 bases between them. This chain's CDR3 is CAISEGPAYGYTF. The DNA for the CDR3 is TGTGCCATCAGTGAGGGACCCGCTTATGGCTACACCTTC.

The rearrangement uses TRBV29-1 and TRBJ2-7; D not certain. Trimming pared 5 bases from V and 2 bases from J, leaving 16 bases between. CDR3 length: 14 residues. Germline CDR1 SQVTM, CDR2 ANQGSEA. The CDR3 loop is CSVTMPDRAYEQYF. CDR3 DNA: TGCAGCGTTACTATGCCGGATCGCGCCTACGAGCAGTACTTC.

This clone was observed a single time. The rearrangement joins TRBV6-6 to TRBJ2-7; 7 positions agree with TRBD2. The ends lost 2 bases at V and 3 bases at J; junction bases unmatched: 4. The CDR3 has 14 residues. Germline-derived CDR1 and CDR2 are MNHNY and SVGAGI (reference sequence). CDR3 protein: CASSYKGGSYEQYF. The CDR3 bases are TGTGCCAGCAGTTACAAGGGAGGGAGCTACGAGCAGTACTTC.

This chain joins TRBV11-2 and TRBJ2-5; possible D gene TRBD1, 6 bases. V was trimmed by 5 bases and J by 1 base, leaving 17 bases between them. The CDR3 has 16 amino acids. Looked up from germline, CDR1 is SGHAT and CDR2 is FQNNGV. CDR3 bases: TGTGCCAGCAGCATTACAGGGAGAGGAGGCCAAGAGACCCAGTACTTC. It encodes CASSITGRGGQETQYF. The whole variable domain, filled in from reference TRBV11-2 and TRBJ2-5, reads EAGVAQSPRYKIIEKRQSVAFWCNPISGHATLYWYQQILGQGPKLLIQFQNNGVVDDSQLPKDRFSAERLKGVDSTLKIQPAKLEDSAVYLCASSITGRGGQETQYFGPGTRLLVL.

This clone was found once. The chain has TRBV4-2 and TRBJ2-1; D might be TRBD1 or TRBD2, each matching 5 bases. Looked up from germline, CDR1 is LGHNA and CDR2 is YNFKEQ. This CDR3 region has 15 residues. V was pared by 4 bases and J by 9 bases, with 19 bases between. Here the CDR3 DNA reads TGTGCCAGCAGCCCTGGGACCGCCGTTGAAGGTGAGCAGTTCTTC. Encoded protein: CASSPGTAVEGEQFF.

The chain combines TRBV5-6 with TRBJ1-6; D is ambiguous. V was trimmed by 4 bases and J by 0 bases, leaving 20 bases between them. The CDR3 loop spans 19 amino acids. Germline CDR1 and CDR2: SGHDT and YYEEEE. DNA for the CDR3: TGTGCCAGCAGCACATACCCAGACACGCCGAGCTCCTATAATTCACCCCTCCACTTT. This gives the protein CASSTYPDTPSSYNSPLHF.

The rearrangement links TRBV5-1 to TRBJ1-4, with D possibly being TRBD1 (5 bases). CDR3 size: 14 residues. The V gene lost 1 base and the J gene lost 3 bases, with 7 bases spanning the gap. Germline V lookup: CDR1 SGHRS, CDR2 YFSETQ. In DNA, the CDR3 is TGCGCCAGCAGCTTGTGGGGCTCTAATGAAAAACTGTTTTTT. Translated: CASSLWGSNEKLFF.

This clone came up once. The chain is built from TRBV9 and TRBJ1-6, with TRBD1 as a possible D gene (5 bases). Germline V gene lookup returns CDR1 SGDLS and CDR2 YYNGEE. The CDR3 consists of 17 residues. With 0 bases removed from V and 8 bases from J, the gap between germline ends came to 18 bases. The CDR3 loop reads CASSVGSTGKNYSPLHF. The DNA for the CDR3 is TGTGCCAGCAGCGTAGGTAGCACAGGAAAAAATTATTCACCCCTCCACTTT.

The V call is TRBV27, the J call TRBJ2-6; 12 nucleotides agree with TRBD1. V lost 1 base to trimming and J lost 1 base; unmatched junction nucleotides: 5. CDR1 is MNHEY and CDR2 is SMNVEV in the germline V gene (reference sequence). CDR3 length: 19 amino acids. CDR3 coding DNA: TGTGCCAGCAGTTTATTACCGGGACAGGGGGCTTCTGGGGCCAACGTCCTGACTTTC. Its protein product is CASSLLPGQGASGANVLTF.

This chain links TRBV7-2 with TRBJ2-3; the match to TRBD2 covers 10 bases. This CDR3 spans 16 amino acids. The germline V gene encodes CDR1 SGHTA and CDR2 FQGNSA. Unmatched junction bases numbered 7, after V lost 5 bases and J lost 2 bases. CDR3 sequence reads: CASSTIAGGATDTQYF. The CDR3 bases are TGTGCCAGCAGCACAATAGCGGGGGGTGCCACAGATACGCAGTATTTT.

V gene TRBV6-5 combines with J gene TRBJ1-2; 9 bases match TRBD1. Germline CDR1 MNHEY, CDR2 SVGAGI. J was trimmed by 4 bases and V by 6 bases; bases with no gene match: 9. The CDR3 loop spans 15 amino acids. CDR3 in amino acids: CASRSTGGISYGYTF. CDR3 DNA: TGTGCCAGCAGGTCGACAGGGGGAATATCCTATGGCTACACCTTC.

The rearrangement links TRBV6-4 to TRBJ1-1; unclear D gene. Trimming stripped 3 bases from V and 1 base from J, with 9 bases between. Germline V CDR1 and CDR2: MRHNA, SNTAGT. The CDR3 extends over 14 amino acids. The CDR3 sequence: CASSEGRGNTEAFF. The CDR3 nucleotides read TGTGCCAGCAGTGAGGGCCGGGGGAACACTGAAGCTTTCTTT.

The chain joins TRBV11-3 to TRBJ2-1, with D perhaps matching TRBD2 (5 bases). This CDR3 has 16 amino acids. The germline gives CDR1 SGHNT, CDR2 YENEEA. Trimming took off 5 bases at V and 2 bases at J, with 16 bases between the two ends. The CDR3 here is CASSPRGRATYNEQFF. The DNA for the CDR3 is TGTGCCAGCAGCCCCCGGGGTCGGGCCACCTACAATGAGCAGTTCTTC. The variable domain in full, completed from reference TRBV11-3 and TRBJ2-1, reads EAGVVQSPRYKIIEKKQPVAFWCNPISGHNTLYWYLQNLGQGPELLIRYENEEAVDDSQLPKDRFSAERLKGVDSTLKIQPAELGDSAVYLCASSPRGRATYNEQFFGPGTRLTVL.

The rearrangement joins TRBV19 to TRBJ1-2, with D unresolved. The CDR3 is 13 residues long. Trimming took off 10 bases at V and 6 bases at J, with 18 bases between the two ends. Germline CDR1 and CDR2: LNHDA and SQIVND (reference sequence). Here the CDR3 reads CATNRFGENGYTF. The CDR3 DNA sequence: TGTGCCACTAACCGATTTGGGGAGAATGGCTACACCTTC. The variable domain in full, with the rest retrieved from reference TRBV19 and TRBJ1-2, is DGGITQSPKYLFRKEGQNVTLSCEQNLNHDAMYWYRQDPGQGLRLIYYSQIVNDFQKGDIAEGYSVSREKKESFPLTVTSAQKNPTAFYLCATNRFGENGYTFGSGTRLTVV.